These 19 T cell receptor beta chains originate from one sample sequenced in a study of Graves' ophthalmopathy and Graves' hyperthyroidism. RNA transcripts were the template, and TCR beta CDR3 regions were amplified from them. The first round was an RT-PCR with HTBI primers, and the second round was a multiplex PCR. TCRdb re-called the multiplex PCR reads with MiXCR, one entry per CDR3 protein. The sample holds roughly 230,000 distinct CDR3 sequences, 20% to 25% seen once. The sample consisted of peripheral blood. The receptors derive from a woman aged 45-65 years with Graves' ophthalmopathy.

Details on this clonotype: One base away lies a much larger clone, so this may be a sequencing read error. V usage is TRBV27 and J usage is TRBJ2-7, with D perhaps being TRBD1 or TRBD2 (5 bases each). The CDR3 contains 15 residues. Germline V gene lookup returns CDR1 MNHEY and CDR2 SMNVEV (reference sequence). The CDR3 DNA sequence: TGTGTCAGCAGCTCCTACCGGGACGGTTACTACGAGCAGTACTTC. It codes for CVSSSYRDGYYEQYF.

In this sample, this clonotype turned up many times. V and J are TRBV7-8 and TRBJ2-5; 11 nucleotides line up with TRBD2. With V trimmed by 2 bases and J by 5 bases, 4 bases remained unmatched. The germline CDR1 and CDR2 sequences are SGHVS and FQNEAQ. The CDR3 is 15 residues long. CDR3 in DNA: TGTGCCAGCAGCTTACTAGCGGGAGGATCGGAGACCCAGTACTTC. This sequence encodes CASSLLAGGSETQYF.

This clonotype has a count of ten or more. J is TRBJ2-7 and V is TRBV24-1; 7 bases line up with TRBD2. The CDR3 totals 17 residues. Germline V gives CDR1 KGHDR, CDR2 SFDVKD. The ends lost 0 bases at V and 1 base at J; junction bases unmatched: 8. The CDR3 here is CATSDLSRGDFSYEQYF. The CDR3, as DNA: TGTGCCACCAGTGATTTGAGTCGGGGGGATTTTTCCTACGAGCAGTACTTC.

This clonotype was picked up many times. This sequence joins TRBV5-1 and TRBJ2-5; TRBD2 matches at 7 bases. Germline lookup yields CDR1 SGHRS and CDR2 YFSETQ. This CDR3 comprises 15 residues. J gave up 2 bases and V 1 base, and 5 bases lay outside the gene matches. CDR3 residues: CASSLRGVSQETQYF. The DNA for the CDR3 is TGCGCCAGCAGCTTGCGGGGGGTGTCACAAGAGACCCAGTACTTC.

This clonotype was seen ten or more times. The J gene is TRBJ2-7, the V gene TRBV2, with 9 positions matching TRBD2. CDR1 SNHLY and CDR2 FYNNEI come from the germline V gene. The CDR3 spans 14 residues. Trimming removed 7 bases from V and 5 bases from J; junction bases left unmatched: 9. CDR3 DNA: TGTGCCAGCAACCCTAGCGGGATGCAGAACGAGCAGTACTTC. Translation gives CASNPSGMQNEQYF.

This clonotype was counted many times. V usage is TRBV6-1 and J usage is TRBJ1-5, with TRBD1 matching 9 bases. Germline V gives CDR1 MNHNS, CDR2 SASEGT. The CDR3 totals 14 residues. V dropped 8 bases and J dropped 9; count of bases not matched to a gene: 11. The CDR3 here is CASLTGTGIRPQHF. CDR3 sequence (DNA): TGTGCCAGCTTGACCGGGACAGGGATCCGGCCCCAGCATTTT.

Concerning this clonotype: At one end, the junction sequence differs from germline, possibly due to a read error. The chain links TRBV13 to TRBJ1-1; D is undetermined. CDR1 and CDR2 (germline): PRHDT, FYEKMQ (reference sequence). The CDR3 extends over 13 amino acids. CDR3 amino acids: CVSSLWQNTEAFF. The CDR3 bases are TGTGTCAGCAGCTTATGGCAGAACACTGAAGCTTTCTTT.

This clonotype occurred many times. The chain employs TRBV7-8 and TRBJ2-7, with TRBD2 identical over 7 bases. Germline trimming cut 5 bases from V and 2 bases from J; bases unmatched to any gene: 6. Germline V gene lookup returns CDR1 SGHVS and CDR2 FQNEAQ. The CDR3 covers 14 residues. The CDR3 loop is CASSTGTMPYEQYF. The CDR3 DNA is TGTGCCAGCAGCACCGGGACTATGCCCTACGAGCAGTACTTC.

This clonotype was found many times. The CDR3 is CASSLGQTNQPQHF. The DNA of the CDR3 is TGTGCCAGCAGCCTCGGACAGACCAATCAGCCCCAGCATTTT. V usage is TRBV28 and J usage is TRBJ1-5; a weak D match, TRBD1 (6 bases). V gave up 6 bases and J gave up 3 bases, with 12 bases separating them. The germline V gene encodes CDR1 MDHEN and CDR2 SYDVKM. The CDR3 runs to 14 residues.

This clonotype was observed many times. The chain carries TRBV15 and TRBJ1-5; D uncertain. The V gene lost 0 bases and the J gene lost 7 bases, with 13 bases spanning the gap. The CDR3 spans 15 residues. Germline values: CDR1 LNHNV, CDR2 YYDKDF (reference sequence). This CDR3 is CATSRDRAGFQPQHF. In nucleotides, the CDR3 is TGTGCCACCAGCAGAGATAGGGCGGGGTTCCAGCCCCAGCATTTT.

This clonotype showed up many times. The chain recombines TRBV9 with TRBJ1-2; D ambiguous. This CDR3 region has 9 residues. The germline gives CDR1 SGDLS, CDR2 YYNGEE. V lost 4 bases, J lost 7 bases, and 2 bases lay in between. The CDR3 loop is CASSPGYTF. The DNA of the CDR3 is TGTGCCAGCAGCCCTGGCTACACCTTC.

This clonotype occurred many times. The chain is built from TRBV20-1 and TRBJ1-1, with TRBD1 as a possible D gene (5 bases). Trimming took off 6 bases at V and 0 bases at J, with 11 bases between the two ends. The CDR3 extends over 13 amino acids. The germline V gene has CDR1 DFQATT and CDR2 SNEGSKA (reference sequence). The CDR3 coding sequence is TGCAGTGCGAGGGGTGTTATGAACACTGAAGCTTTCTTT. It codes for CSARGVMNTEAFF.

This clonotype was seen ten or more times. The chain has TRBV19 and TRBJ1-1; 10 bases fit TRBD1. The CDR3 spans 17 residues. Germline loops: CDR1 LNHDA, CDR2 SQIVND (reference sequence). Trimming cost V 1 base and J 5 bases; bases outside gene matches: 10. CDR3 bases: TGTGCCAGTAGTATAGTTGGGCTGACAGGGGGCCATACTGAAGCTTTCTTT. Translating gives CASSIVGLTGGHTEAFF.

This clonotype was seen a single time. CDR3 amino acids: CATAGLVVYEQYF. CDR3 sequence (DNA): TGTGCCACCGCGGGACTAGTCGTTTACGAGCAGTACTTC. This sequence joins TRBV6-2 or TRBV6-3 and TRBJ2-7, with 8 nucleotides matching TRBD2. This CDR3 is 13 amino acids long. The junction had 9 bases not matched to a gene; V was cut back by 10 bases and J by 4 bases. The germline gives CDR1 MNHEY, CDR2 SVGEGT.

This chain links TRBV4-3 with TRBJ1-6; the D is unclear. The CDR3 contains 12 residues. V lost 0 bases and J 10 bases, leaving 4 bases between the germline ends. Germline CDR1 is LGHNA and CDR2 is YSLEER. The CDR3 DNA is TGCGCCAGCAGCCAAGATGAGTCACCCCTCCACTTT. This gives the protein CASSQDESPLHF.

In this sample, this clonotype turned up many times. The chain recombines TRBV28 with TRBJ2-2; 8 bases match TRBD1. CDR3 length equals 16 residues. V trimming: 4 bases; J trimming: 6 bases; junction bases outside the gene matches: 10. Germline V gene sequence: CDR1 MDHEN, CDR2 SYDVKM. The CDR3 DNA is TGTGCCAGCAGTTCCTATCTACCACAGGGGGCCGGGGAGCTGTTTTTT. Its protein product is CASSSYLPQGAGELFF.

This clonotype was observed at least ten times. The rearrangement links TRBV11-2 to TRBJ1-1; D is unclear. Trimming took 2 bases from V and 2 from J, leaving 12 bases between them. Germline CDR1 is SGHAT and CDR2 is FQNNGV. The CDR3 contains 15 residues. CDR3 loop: CASSLLSRSNTEAFF. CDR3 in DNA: TGTGCCAGCAGCTTACTATCTAGGTCCAACACTGAAGCTTTCTTT.

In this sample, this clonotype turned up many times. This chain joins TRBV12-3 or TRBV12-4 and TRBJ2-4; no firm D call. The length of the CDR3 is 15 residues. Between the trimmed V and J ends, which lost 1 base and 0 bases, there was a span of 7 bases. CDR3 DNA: TGTGCCAGCAGTTTAGGCTTAATAGCCAAAAACATTCAGTACTTC. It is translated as CASSLGLIAKNIQYF.

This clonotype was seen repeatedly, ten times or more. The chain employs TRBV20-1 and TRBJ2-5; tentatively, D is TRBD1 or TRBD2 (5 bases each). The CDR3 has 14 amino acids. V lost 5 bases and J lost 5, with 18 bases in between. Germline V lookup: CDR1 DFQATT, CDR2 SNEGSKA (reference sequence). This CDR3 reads CSAPLLGVRETQYF. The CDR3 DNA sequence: TGCAGTGCTCCTCTACTGGGGGTGAGGGAGACCCAGTACTTC.